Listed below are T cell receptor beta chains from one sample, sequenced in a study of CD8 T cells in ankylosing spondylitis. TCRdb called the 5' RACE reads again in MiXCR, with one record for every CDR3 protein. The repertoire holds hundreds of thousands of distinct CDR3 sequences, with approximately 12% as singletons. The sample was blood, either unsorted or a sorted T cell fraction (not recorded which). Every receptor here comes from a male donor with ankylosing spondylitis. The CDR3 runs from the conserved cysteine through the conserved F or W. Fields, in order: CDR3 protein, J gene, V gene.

CSVTQDPVYTEAFF | TRBJ1-1 | TRBV29-1
CASSFRGQAFF | TRBJ1-1 | TRBV12-3/TRBV12-4
CASTPKTQGFAGELFF | TRBJ2-2 | TRBV12-3/TRBV12-4
CSAKPGGPTDTQYF | TRBJ2-3 | TRBV20-1
CASSSAGTEAFF | TRBJ1-1 | TRBV27
CASSLQGVEYVAEAFF | TRBJ1-1 | TRBV7-2
CASASGQLNYGYTF | TRBJ1-2 | TRBV12-5
CASGKTRDRVHEQYF | TRBJ2-7 | TRBV12-3/TRBV12-4
CASSLNGLYGYTF | TRBJ1-2 | TRBV5-1
CSVENWSGTEAFF | TRBJ1-1 | TRBV29-1
CASSWTGADEQYF | TRBJ2-7 | TRBV5-1
CASSLASWDEQYF | TRBJ2-7 | TRBV7-9
CSARDGKTSGTYNEQFF | TRBJ2-1 | TRBV20-1
CSAAAGTGGDGYTF | TRBJ1-2 | TRBV20-1
CSASWDMNTEAFF | TRBJ1-1 | TRBV20-1
CASSGGTGRYEQYF | TRBJ2-7 | TRBV5-1
CASSFWVPGELFF | TRBJ2-2 | TRBV7-9
CSARGSGGGEQYF | TRBJ2-7 | TRBV20-1
CSASREGLFGTQYF | TRBJ2-3 | TRBV20-1
CASSFRRTTEAFF | TRBJ1-1 | TRBV12-3/TRBV12-4
CASSPGWRETQYF | TRBJ2-5 | TRBV7-3
CASSLRHGGYEKLFF | TRBJ1-4 | TRBV7-3
CASSAYMGTHGYTF | TRBJ1-2 | TRBV27
CASSTRQGDRLEQYF | TRBJ2-7 | TRBV7-8
CASSPRGVVSNQPQHF | TRBJ1-5 | TRBV12-3/TRBV12-4
CATSDGTGGNYGYTF | TRBJ1-2 | TRBV24-1
CASSLAAGVTDTQYF | TRBJ2-3 | TRBV7-2
CASSRRTGEQYF | TRBJ2-7 | TRBV12-3/TRBV12-4
CASNLMNLREQFF | TRBJ2-1 | TRBV12-3/TRBV12-4
CSARPPGRNTGELFF | TRBJ2-2 | TRBV20-1
CASSLTQETDTQYF | TRBJ2-3 | TRBV11-2
CAWSLQARVGKLFF | TRBJ1-4 | TRBV30
CASSPRDGYNIQYF | TRBJ2-4 | TRBV18
CASSPTPGTGSLADTF | TRBJ1-2 | TRBV5-5
CASSPNGRGRNRETQYF | TRBJ2-5 | TRBV7-6
CASSPSLFRGELFF | TRBJ2-2 | TRBV7-3
CASRETANTEAFF | TRBJ1-1 | TRBV12-3/TRBV12-4
CATSRDVNIQYF | TRBJ2-4 | TRBV15
CASSPLGGRGSYNEQFF | TRBJ2-1 | TRBV18
CASSPNPTGRKYTEAFF | TRBJ1-1 | TRBV3-1
CASSSLAGGQETQYF | TRBJ2-5 | TRBV5-1
CASSLTGTGTGEQYF | TRBJ2-7 | TRBV18
CASSFGTATYNEQFF | TRBJ2-1 | TRBV7-3
CSYWTGIGYTF | TRBJ1-2 | TRBV29-1
CSASRDRGIDTQYF | TRBJ2-3 | TRBV20-1
CASSQAGSTDTQYF | TRBJ2-3 | TRBV4-3
CASSLGATDTQYF | TRBJ2-3 | TRBV5-1
CASSYSGSPYEQYF | TRBJ2-7 | TRBV6-5
CASSPIDRENQPQHF | TRBJ1-5 | TRBV7-9
CAISEQGLASSTDTQYF | TRBJ2-3 | TRBV10-3
CASSVVGRRGVGEQFF | TRBJ2-1 | TRBV9
CSASSAGTSGRQGHVNEQFF | TRBJ2-1 | TRBV20-1
CASSLGPTPVKYNEQFF | TRBJ2-1 | TRBV11-2
CASSQSASGGTYNEQFF | TRBJ2-1 | TRBV4-2
CASRYRGQTYEQYF | TRBJ2-7 | TRBV6-5
CASSSNRGDTQYF | TRBJ2-3 | TRBV11-3
CSVEGAREAFF | TRBJ1-1 | TRBV29-1
CSAREEGNSPLHF | TRBJ1-6 | TRBV20-1